This note documents a single T cell receptor (beta chain) sequence. Antigen: not known. Each PCR replicate from the sorted subsets contained 150 to 250 ng DNA, which is tens of thousands of T cell genomes. Assay used: immunoSEQ multiplex PCR; TCRdb lists only in-frame clones, some missing. The sample has hundreds of thousands of clones, roughly 98% seen once. This specimen belongs to a study of shared clonotypes between healthy human individuals. Turning to the study itself: CD4 naive and memory got three plates each, CD8 naive two, CD8 memory one. Study outcomes and limitations: Clonotype sharing among donors likely depends on sequencing depth. Donor scarcity curtailed the genetic and exposure-history diversity represented herein.

Only CD45RO-negative cells positively selected for CCR7 counted as naive CD8 cells, so terminally differentiated effector memory CD45RA+ cells were excluded. This CDR3 is 12 amino acids long. The V and J ends lost 1 base and 4 bases respectively, with 5 bases between them. From germline, CDR1 is LNHDA and CDR2 SQIVND (reference sequence). The TCR was taken from a man younger than 45 in good health. This sequence joins TRBV19 and TRBJ2-7, with D hard to call. Sequenced sample: naive CD8+ T cells sorted from blood. For the CDR3, the DNA is TGTGCCAGTAGTATAGCCGGTTACGAGCAGTACTTC. Translation gives CASSIAGYEQYF. Based on the CDR3 plus reference TRBV19 and TRBJ2-7, the full variable domain is DGGITQSPKYLFRKEGQNVTLSCEQNLNHDAMYWYRQDPGQGLRLIYYSQIVNDFQKGDIAEGYSVSREKKESFPLTVTSAQKNPTAFYLCASSIAGYEQYFGPGTRLTVT.